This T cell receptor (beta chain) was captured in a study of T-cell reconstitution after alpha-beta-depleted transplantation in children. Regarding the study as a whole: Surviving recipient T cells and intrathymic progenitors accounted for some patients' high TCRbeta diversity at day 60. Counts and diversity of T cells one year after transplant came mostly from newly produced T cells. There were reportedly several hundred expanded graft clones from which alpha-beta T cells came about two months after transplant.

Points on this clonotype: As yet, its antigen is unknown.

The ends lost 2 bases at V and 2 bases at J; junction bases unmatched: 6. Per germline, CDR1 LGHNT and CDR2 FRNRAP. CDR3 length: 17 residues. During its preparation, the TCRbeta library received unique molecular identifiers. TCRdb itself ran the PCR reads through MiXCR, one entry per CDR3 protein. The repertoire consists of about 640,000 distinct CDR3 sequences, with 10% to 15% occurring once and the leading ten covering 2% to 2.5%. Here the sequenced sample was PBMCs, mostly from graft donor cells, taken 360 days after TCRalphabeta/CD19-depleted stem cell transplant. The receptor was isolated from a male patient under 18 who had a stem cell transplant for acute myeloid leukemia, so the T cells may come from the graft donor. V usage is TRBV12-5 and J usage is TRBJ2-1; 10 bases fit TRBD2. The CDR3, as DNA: TGTGCTAGTGGTTTGTCCCGACTAGCGGGTCCCTACAATGAGCAGTTCTTC. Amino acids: CASGLSRLAGPYNEQFF.